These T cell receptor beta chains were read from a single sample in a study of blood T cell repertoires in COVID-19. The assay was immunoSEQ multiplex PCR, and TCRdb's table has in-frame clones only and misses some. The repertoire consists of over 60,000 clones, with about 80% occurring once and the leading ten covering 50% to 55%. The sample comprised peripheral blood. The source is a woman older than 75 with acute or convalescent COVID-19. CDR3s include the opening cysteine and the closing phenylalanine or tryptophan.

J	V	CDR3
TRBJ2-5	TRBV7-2	CASSPKRSGGNQETQYF
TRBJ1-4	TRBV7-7	CASSLGGTVNEKLFF
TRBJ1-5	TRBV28	CASTNGGTGGQPQHF
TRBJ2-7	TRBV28	CASSFPLAGGPTTSYEQYF
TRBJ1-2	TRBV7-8	CASSLGLGQQGYGYTF
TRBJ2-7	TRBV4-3	CASSQVVGGPYEQYF
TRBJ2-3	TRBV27	CASSTRSGRIKGWTDTQYF
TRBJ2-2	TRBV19	CASSWRASGELFF
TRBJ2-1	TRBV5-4	CASSLGLAVDEQFF
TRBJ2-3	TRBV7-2	CASSPRGGRGTDTQYF
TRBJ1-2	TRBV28	CASRTQGASGYTF
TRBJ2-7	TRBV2	CASSPPDTSYEQYF
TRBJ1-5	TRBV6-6	CASSYSTRNQPQHF
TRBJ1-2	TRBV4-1	CASSQRDRSYGYTF
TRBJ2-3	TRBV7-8	CASSHYGGTAQYF
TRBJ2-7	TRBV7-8	CASSLSSSYEQYF
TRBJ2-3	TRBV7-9	CASSQSGGSTDTQYF
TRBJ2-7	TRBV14	CASSPLGDRGHEQYF
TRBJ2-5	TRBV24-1	CATSDPLAGGKETQYF
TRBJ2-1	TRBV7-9	CASSLTSGSHPEQFF
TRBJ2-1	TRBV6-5	CASSVDGTGYEQFF
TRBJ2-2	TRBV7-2	CASSLASGRASGELFF
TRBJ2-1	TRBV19	CASSETGDYYNEQFF
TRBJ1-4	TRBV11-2	CASSLGGAGAPNEKLFF
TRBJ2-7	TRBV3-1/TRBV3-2	CASSLGDSYEQYF
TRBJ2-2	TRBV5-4	CASSLGRTATGELFF
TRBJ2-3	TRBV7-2	CASSSLLTSGSSTDTQYF
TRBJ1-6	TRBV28	CASRYRGTRSSYNSPLHF
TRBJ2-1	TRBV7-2	CASSRMTRNEQFF
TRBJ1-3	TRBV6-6	CASRPRQGATGNTIYF
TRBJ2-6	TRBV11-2	CASSLDIGVGANVLTF
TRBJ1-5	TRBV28	CASSSGLLSNQPQHF
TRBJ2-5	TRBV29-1	CSVDKWGTGGLETQYF
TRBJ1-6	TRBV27	CASSTDLGNDNSPLHF
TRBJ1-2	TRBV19	CASSPLGKAGNGYTF
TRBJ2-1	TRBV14	CASSQGGLVNEQFF
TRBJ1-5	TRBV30	CAWSVLGGVGQPQHF
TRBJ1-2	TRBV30	CAWRQGTPNYGYTF
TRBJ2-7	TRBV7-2	CASSLPAGKYEQYF
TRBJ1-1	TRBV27	CASSLEGLGTEAFF
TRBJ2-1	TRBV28	CASSFRGGNEQFF
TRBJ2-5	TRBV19	CASSKARTGAQETQYF